Presented here are 14 T cell receptor beta chains from one specimen sequenced in a study of OX40 agonist ivuxolimab in advanced cancers. Assay used: immunoSEQ multiplex PCR; TCRdb lists only in-frame clones, some missing. The repertoire holds fewer than 110,000 clones, around 93% seen once, with roughly 1.2% in the top ten. The sample in question was CD4+ or CD8+ T cells sorted from blood, obtained in a trial of the OX40 agonist ivuxolimab. The origin of the receptors is an adult with an advanced solid tumor such as melanoma, head and neck, liver or kidney cancer.

This chain connects TRBV9 to TRBJ1-1; D is ambiguous. V was shortened by 0 bases and J by 1 base, with 10 bases between the two germline ends. Germline values: CDR1 SGDLS, CDR2 YYNGEE. The CDR3 totals 15 residues. Here the CDR3 DNA reads TGTGCCAGCAGCGTAGGCGGGGAGGGGAACACTGAAGCTTTCTTT. Its protein is CASSVGGEGNTEAFF.

The rearrangement uses TRBV28 and TRBJ2-2; D is unclear. The CDR3 is made up of 13 amino acids. CDR1 is MDHEN and CDR2 is SYDVKM in the germline V gene. Deletions cut 7 bases from V and 8 bases from J, with 14 bases between. CDR3 nucleotide sequence: TGTGCCAGCACCCAACTGTCGGAGGGGGAGCTGTTTTTT. This sequence encodes CASTQLSEGELFF. Drawing the rest from reference TRBV28 and TRBJ2-2, the complete variable domain is DVKVTQSSRYLVKRTGEKVFLECVQDMDHENMFWYRQDPGLGLRLIYFSYDVKMKEKGDIPEGYSVSREKKERFSLILESASTNQTSMYLCASTQLSEGELFFGEGSRLTVL.

The rearrangement joins TRBV5-5 to TRBJ1-4; possible D gene TRBD1, 5 bases. The germline gives CDR1 SGHKS, CDR2 YYEKEE (reference sequence). Between the trimmed V and J ends, which lost 2 bases and 4 bases, there was a span of 9 bases. This CDR3 has 14 residues. This CDR3 reads CASSFSRDNEKLFF. In DNA, the CDR3 is TGTGCCAGCAGCTTCTCCAGGGATAATGAAAAACTGTTTTTT.

V and J are TRBV5-1 and TRBJ2-4; 9 nucleotides agree with TRBD2. The trim removed 4 bases at V and 5 bases at J, leaving 16 bases unmatched. This CDR3 comprises 18 residues. The germline V gene encodes CDR1 SGHRS and CDR2 YFSETQ. CDR3 in amino acids: CASSPWGSGREEENIQYF. The CDR3 coding sequence is TGCGCCAGCAGCCCCTGGGGTAGCGGGAGAGAGGAAGAAAACATTCAGTACTTC.

The V call is TRBV28, the J call TRBJ1-5; D gene ambiguous. V was trimmed by 1 base and J by 2 bases, leaving 3 bases between them. In germline, CDR1 is MDHEN, CDR2 SYDVKM. The CDR3 is 13 residues long. CDR3 residues: CASSLSGNQPQHF. CDR3 sequence (DNA): TGTGCCAGCAGTTTATCGGGCAATCAGCCCCAGCATTTT.

This chain links TRBV15 with TRBJ1-6; D gene unclear. The CDR3 spans 13 residues. Trimming took off 0 bases at V and 14 bases at J, with 11 bases between the two ends. Germline CDR1 reads LNHNV; CDR2 reads YYDKDF (reference sequence). The CDR3 DNA is TGTGCCACCAGCAGAGATGCGTCGCGAACCCTCCACTTT. Its translation: CATSRDASRTLHF.

This clone has a single count. This chain uses TRBV11-2 with TRBJ2-5, with 7 bases lining up with TRBD2. Germline CDR1 reads SGHAT; CDR2 reads FQNNGV. With V trimmed by 5 bases and J by 4 bases, 4 bases remained unmatched. This CDR3 is built from 13 residues. CDR3 sequence: CASSVGTIETQYF. The CDR3 nucleotides are TGTGCCAGCAGCGTCGGGACTATAGAGACCCAGTACTTC. The variable domain in full, with the rest retrieved from reference TRBV11-2 and TRBJ2-5, is EAGVAQSPRYKIIEKRQSVAFWCNPISGHATLYWYQQILGQGPKLLIQFQNNGVVDDSQLPKDRFSAERLKGVDSTLKIQPAKLEDSAVYLCASSVGTIETQYFGPGTRLLVL.

The chain employs TRBV10-3 and TRBJ1-1; weak D call: TRBD1 (5 bases). V gave up 7 bases and J gave up 1 base, with 13 bases separating them. The CDR3 is made up of 14 amino acids. Germline CDR1 reads ENHRY; CDR2 reads SYGVKD. CDR3 amino acids: CAITGLGGNTEAFF. CDR3 nucleotide sequence: TGTGCCATCACCGGCTTGGGGGGGAACACTGAAGCTTTCTTT.

In its sample, this clone was seen a few times. The chain is built from TRBV21-1 and TRBJ1-1. TRBV21-1 is marked as a pseudogene. This CDR3 spans 14 amino acids. The CDR3 DNA reads as TGTGCCAGCAGGGAGGGTCTTAGGAACACTGAAGCTTTCTTT. Its protein is CASREGLRNTEAFF.

This clone was recorded once. The chain couples TRBV6-5 to TRBJ2-4, with a tentative D call TRBD2 (6 bases). Trimming removed 7 bases from V and 5 bases from J, with 15 bases in between. CDR1 and CDR2 (germline): MNHEY, SVGAGI. The CDR3 has 14 amino acids. Here the CDR3 DNA reads TGTGCCAGCACCCCCACCTGGGGGGAAAACATTCAGTACTTC. It is translated as CASTPTWGENIQYF.

The gene calls are TRBV11-2 and TRBJ1-1, with D tentatively TRBD1 (5 bases). Germline CDR1 SGHAT, CDR2 FQNNGV. The CDR3 sequence is 14 residues long. The V end lost 1 base, the J end lost 1 base, and 7 bases lay between the germline ends. The CDR3: CASSLGRANTEAFF. The CDR3 nucleotides read TGTGCCAGCAGCTTAGGCAGGGCGAACACTGAAGCTTTCTTT.

V and J are TRBV5-1 and TRBJ2-7; 14 bases match TRBD2. V lost 4 bases, J lost 5 bases, and 5 bases stayed unmatched. This CDR3 contains 15 residues. Germline assignment: CDR1 SGHRS and CDR2 YFSETQ. The CDR3 loop is CASSRGLAGAHEQYF. Written as DNA, the CDR3 is TGCGCCAGCAGCCGGGGACTAGCGGGAGCGCACGAGCAGTACTTC.

The rearrangement joins TRBV9 to TRBJ1-3, with 8 bases identical to TRBD1. Germline V gene data show CDR1 as SGDLS and CDR2 as YYNGEE. The CDR3 extends over 16 amino acids. Germline trimming cut 0 bases from V and 4 bases from J; bases unmatched to any gene: 6. CDR3 region: CASSVDPGGGGNTIYF. The CDR3 DNA is TGTGCCAGCAGCGTAGACCCAGGGGGCGGCGGAAACACCATATATTTT.

This rearrangement joins TRBV7-2 to TRBJ1-5, with D hard to call. There are 16 residues in the CDR3. Germline-derived CDR1 and CDR2 are SGHTA and FQGNSA. V lost 1 base, J lost 4 bases, and 14 bases lay in between. In DNA, the CDR3 is TGTGCCAGCAGCTTAGTTTACAGCCCTAGGAATCAGCCCCAGCATTTT. Its protein product is CASSLVYSPRNQPQHF.